This entry is about one TCR beta chain. The antigen remains unidentified. This sample is drawn from a study of T cell responses to AZD1222 COVID-19 vaccine. Whole-study findings and limits: Unmutated variant regions are reportedly the target of nearly half of TCRs that are spike-specific. In a largely white British group with more females than males, clonal diversity was possibly underestimated. Vaccination with two AZD1222 doses was followed by a rise in Spike-specific TCR breadth and depth.

Data came from immunoSEQ multiplex PCR; TCRdb stores just in-frame clones and leaves some out. This table has tens of thousands of clones, 84% appearing once. The J segment lost 10 bases and the V segment lost 1 base, leaving 7 bases of the junction unmatched. The CDR3 is made up of 14 amino acids. Germline-derived CDR1 and CDR2 are MNHNS and SASEGT. Sequencing used peripheral blood, obtained on day 0 of AZD1222 vaccination. This TCR was recovered from an adult in good health. The rearrangement links TRBV6-1 to TRBJ2-1; 7 positions match TRBD1. The CDR3 nucleotides read TGTGCCAGCAGTGAAGGGGGACAGATAAGGGAGCAGTTCTTC. Its translation: CASSEGGQIREQFF.